This TCR beta chain emerged from a study of T cells after yellow fever vaccination. MiXCR, applied by TCRdb to the 5' RACE reads, yields one record per CDR3 protein. The repertoire holds approximately 110,000 distinct CDR3 sequences, with 7.4% as singletons. Whole-study results and caveats: Some clonotypes were seen in both the CD4 and the CD8 compartments. These made up a small share and likely arose from convergent recombination.

Trimming stripped 2 bases from V and 5 bases from J, with 12 bases between. CDR1 and CDR2 (germline): MGHDK, SYGVNS. The CDR3 extends over 14 amino acids. This clonotype showed up many times. As yet, its antigen is unknown. This specimen was CD4+ T cells sorted from PBMCs, taken 10 to 11 days after the first yellow fever vaccination. This receptor was taken from a man between 18 and 29 years old who received the YFV17D yellow fever vaccine. The V and J genes are TRBV25-1 and TRBJ2-5, with D tentatively TRBD2 (5 bases). This CDR3 is CASSEQDGGETQYF. The CDR3 region has the DNA TGTGCCAGCAGTGAACAGGACGGCGGGGAGACCCAGTACTTC.